This record concerns one T cell receptor (beta chain) sequence. There is no known antigen for this receptor. This entry is derived from a study of cytomegalovirus exposure and HLA in healthy donors (dated by TCRdb to 2015 to 2018). Broadly, across the study: According to an earlier analysis of 587 of the donors, about 170 million T cells yielded 117 million unique TCR beta sequences and around 280 Gb of sequence data. Roughly 300 gigabases of sequencing data and tens of millions of unique TCR sequences were included in an early release covering about 700 HLA-typed donors. The genetic ancestry cluster associated with self-reported Caucasian donors included over 80% of the roughly 400 genotyped donors. The study was designed to test whether signatures of past pathogen exposure could be identified by cataloging public T cell receptors. The T cell repertoires of roughly 660 subjects were profiled by immunosequencing and related to cytomegalovirus serostatus. Besides the first cohort of 666 subjects, a separate validation cohort made up of over 100 different subjects was used. High-throughput TCR immunosequencing, statistical association of individual TCRs with disease status, and machine learning were combined to predict cytomegalovirus infection status. A later analysis re-analyzed previously published TCR beta repertoires from 650 to 800 donors and added high-resolution HLA genotyping to study TCR occurrence patterns. Rather than using new phenotypic data, the later analysis identified candidate immune exposures from TCR beta sequences and from how often those sequences occurred across donors. An earlier analysis of roughly 580 of the donors used high-throughput TCR beta sequencing to judge whether each TCR beta V gene segment behaved as functional or pseudogenic. Alongside the repertoire data, information on donor age, sex, ethnicity and CMV serostatus was compiled. A later genetic analysis used genome-wide SNP genotypes for about 65% of the roughly 700 donors, treating that subset as a discovery cohort. Every discovery cohort repertoire had been produced on one sequencing platform. Class I and class II HLA loci were covered by the typing at four-digit resolution. The number of donors typed differed by locus, with 629-630 for A, B, C, DRB1 and DQB1, roughly 520 for DQA1, some 570 for DPA1, and approximately 470 for DPB1. Roughly five DR-DQ haplotypes were handled as single units for association and clustering because linkage in the cohort was strong. Across around 400 genotyped donors of the cohort, an average of roughly 250,000 unique TCR beta nucleotide sequences per donor were sequenced, and 15% to 20% of those sequences were non-productive. Summary of the overall study and its limitations: A later analysis found that HLA-associated TCR beta chains were more clonally expanded and had lower generation probabilities than equally common non-associated chains. In an earlier analysis of some 540 of the donors, most TCR beta V segments appeared in productive rearrangements about 87% or about 30% of the time, broadly matching IMGT annotations. Correlated functional status among segregating V segments might reflect linkage disequilibrium, but an unknown experimental factor could not be ruled out. For the cohort, immune exposure information was limited to CMV serostatus. In vitro tests confirmed that three of the cytomegalovirus-associated TCR beta chains recognize cytomegalovirus antigens. In the study, approximately 160 TCR beta chains were listed as associated with cytomegalovirus. The classifier was reported to diagnose cytomegalovirus status with high specificity and sensitivity in both the original cohort and the validation cohort. A later analysis found that TCR association rates varied across HLA loci, with DRB1 alleles showing the most associated TCRs and HLA-C alleles the fewest. A cluster of highly shared sequence variants was judged likely to be a technical artifact of the sequencing pipeline. Specific HLA alleles were associated with around 18,000 TCR beta sequences at a false discovery rate of 0.05 in a later analysis. According to a later genetic analysis, donors in an Asian-associated ancestry cluster had fewer N-insertions in productive TCRs than the approximately 670-donor mean. A later analysis reported that several top co-occurrence clusters appeared linked to parvovirus B19, influenza, CMV and Epstein-Barr virus. In a later analysis, most CMV-associated TCR beta chains were found to appear HLA-restricted, with HLA associations seemingly driven largely by CMV exposure. A further reported finding was that TCR beta sequences accurately predicted the HLA-A and HLA-B alleles for most subjects in the first cohort. Because some donors lacked HLA typing at each locus, the association tests relied only on the typed subset. According to the authors, the approach could potentially be generalized to other disease states and immunological phenotypes. V-gene and J-gene trimming of TCR beta chains was associated with a missense DCLRE1C variant in a later genetic analysis, and the association was replicated in an independent cohort. Sequencing depth was assumed to be roughly uniform across donors in the presence/absence analyses, though that assumption may not hold. Approximately 18 rarely observed V segments, including chromosome 9 orphons, were excluded from the earlier analysis of several hundred of the donors because counts were too low. Assigning TCR associations to individual alleles was difficult when HLA alleles, especially DR and DQ, strongly co-occurred. Only TCR beta chains were sequenced in this cohort, and the absence of alpha or paired-chain data limited detectable features. Most TCR sequences were observed very rarely across donors, whereas some public TCRs were present in many individuals.

The cohort comprised fewer than 750 healthy bone marrow donors. All cohort members were sampled while nominally healthy, although unrecorded immune exposures were likely present. The donor was CMV seropositive and was included in the group of 250 to 300 seropositive cohort members. Each donor provided a peripheral blood sample, and peripheral blood mononuclear cells were used for TCR beta sequencing. The Qiagen DNeasy Blood Extraction Kit was used to extract genomic DNA from the blood cell samples. Library preparation was by the immunoSEQ multiplex PCR assay. For the multiplex PCR, a mixture combining 60 forward primers for TCR Vbeta segments and 13 reverse primers for TCR Jbeta segments was used. The CDR3 region of rearranged TCR beta genes was amplified from genomic DNA with a multiplex PCR assay. Amplified TCR beta libraries were sequenced as 87-base-pair reads on the Illumina HiSeq System. Concerning the study's data processing: A later analysis counted approximately 74 million unique TCR beta chains across the roughly 700 repertoires, and 10 million to 11 million of these chains were shared by at least two donors. A nearest-neighbor algorithm error-corrected the raw reads and collapsed the reads into unique sequences, merging closely related sequences to remove PCR and sequencing errors. CDR3 sequences were aligned to IMGT reference sequences to assign V, D and J gene segments. For a sequence to be retained, a match of at least six nucleotides was required to both a V gene segment and a J gene segment. Rearrangements were classified as productive when the CDR3 lacked stop codons and remained in frame with V and J, and all other rearrangements were classified as non-productive. Following IMGT convention, CDR3 was defined as the stretch from the second conserved V-encoded cysteine to the conserved J-encoded phenylalanine. The earlier analysis of about 590 of the donors excluded sequences that lacked an unambiguous match to a single V gene segment. An earlier analysis of 587 of the donors classified V segments as functional when productive rearrangements were above 56.7% and as segregating when the standard deviation between donors was above 5%. A statistical classification framework was developed to diagnose cytomegalovirus status using the catalog of TCR beta chain sequences. In a later analysis, V and J genes were assigned by comparing TCR nucleotide sequences against IMGT/GENE-DB human TR gene sequences. The TCRdist pipeline was used in a later analysis to assign CDR3 sequences and most-parsimonious VDJ recombination scenarios. In a later analysis, every TCR beta chain was defined by the combination of its CDR3 amino acid sequence and its V-gene family, and reads without a unique V-gene family were dropped. In a later analysis, approximately 640 highly shared, low-generation-probability nucleotide sequences were removed to address suspected cross-contamination and a sequencing artifact. For each public chain, a later analysis derived a clonal expansion index from normalized ranks of inferred template counts within each repertoire. In a later analysis, generation probabilities were computed with a VDJ recombination model fitted to out-of-frame rearrangements, and the resulting probabilities were checked against IGoR. In a later analysis, TCR-TCR, TCR-HLA and TCR-CMV co-occurrence was scored with hypergeometric tests, and a repertoire-size bias correction was applied to TCR pairs. To estimate false discovery rates, a later analysis permuted the HLA or CMV assignments 20 times. A later analysis grouped co-occurring TCRs with DBSCAN, adding TCRdist sequence similarity when clustering within HLA-allele-positive subsets. For co-occurrence clustering, repertoires with fewer than 30,000 or more than 120,000 public chains were excluded, along with 4 to 6 repertoires with anomalous nucleotide sharing. TCRdb limited this immuneACCESS table to in-frame rearrangements with V and J called. A share of clones is missing; checked studies link under half to unresolved V genes, and the rest is unexplained. For V, J and clone size, that table is used; D and trimming come from the DNA. The data table for this sample lists over 60,000 clones. The ten most abundant clones make up around 7.5% of the sample.

The sequenced sample consisted of PBMCs. The receptor was isolated from a female donor in good health and CMV-seropositive.

The nucleotides are TGTGCCAGCACCAGGGAAGGGAACACTGAAGCTTTCTTT. This encodes CASTREGNTEAFF. The V gene is TRBV2 and the J gene is TRBJ1-1; perhaps TRBD1 is the D gene, with 5 bases matching. CDR1 and CDR2 are drawn from the germline V gene: SNHLY, FYNNEI. CDR3 length: 13 amino acids, cysteine to phenylalanine. Of all the DNA, just the CDR3 is kept, 39 bases in frame from base 1. V lost 7 bases and J lost 1 base; the stretch between them is 10 bases long.